This passage covers 20 T cell receptor beta chains from one sample sequenced in a study of siplizumab effects on memory and regulatory T cells. Some clones are missing from TCRdb's copy, which holds only in-frame ones; the method was immunoSEQ multiplex PCR. The repertoire holds about 100,000 clones, with 91% as singletons. The specimen was CD4+ T cells sorted from blood. All receptors derive from a human donor in good health.

The chain links TRBV6-6 to TRBJ2-7; D remains unclear. The CDR3 is 13 amino acids. Germline V gene data show CDR1 as MNHNY and CDR2 as SVGAGI (reference sequence). Trimming pared 0 bases from V and 2 bases from J, leaving 5 bases between. CDR3 in amino acids: CASSYSSPYEQYF. The CDR3 DNA is TGTGCCAGCAGTTACTCAAGTCCCTACGAGCAGTACTTC.

This sequence joins TRBV19 and TRBJ1-1, with D maybe TRBD1 (5 bases). The CDR3 totals 13 residues. V lost 5 bases to trimming and J lost 6 bases, with 13 bases between them. Looked up from germline, CDR1 is LNHDA and CDR2 is SQIVND (reference sequence). The CDR3 region is CASSSNRDPEAFF. The CDR3 bases are TGTGCCAGTAGTTCCAACCGGGACCCTGAAGCTTTCTTT.

The chain joins TRBV15 to TRBJ2-7; TRBD2 matches at 11 bases. The CDR3 is 14 residues long. The junction had 1 base not matched to a gene; V was cut back by 3 bases and J by 3 bases. Germline values: CDR1 LNHNV, CDR2 YYDKDF (reference sequence). The CDR3 DNA reads as TGTGCCACCAGCAGGACTAGCGGGGACTACGAGCAGTACTTC. Its translation is CATSRTSGDYEQYF.

V gene TRBV5-1 combines with J gene TRBJ2-5, with 7 bases aligning to TRBD1. Germline trimming cut 4 bases from V and 5 bases from J; bases unmatched to any gene: 14. The length of the CDR3 is 16 residues. Germline CDR1 reads SGHRS; CDR2 reads YFSETQ. This CDR3 is CASSAQSTGSEETQYF. DNA for the CDR3: TGCGCCAGCAGCGCCCAATCGACAGGGTCTGAGGAGACCCAGTACTTC.

The V and J genes are TRBV4-2 and TRBJ2-7, with TRBD2 matching 9 bases. This CDR3 has 16 residues. V gave up 0 bases and J gave up 0 bases; unmatched junction bases: 3. Germline CDR1 is LGHNA and CDR2 is YNFKEQ. The CDR3 DNA follows: TGTGCCAGCAGCCAAGAAAAACTAGCGGGCTCCTACGAGCAGTACTTC. Protein sequence: CASSQEKLAGSYEQYF.

This rearrangement joins TRBV5-1 to TRBJ2-5, with TRBD1 identical over 7 bases. CDR1 is SGHRS, CDR2 YFSETQ, per germline. This CDR3 contains 14 residues. The trim removed 2 bases at V and 4 bases at J, leaving 5 bases unmatched. This CDR3 reads CASSLDRDRETQYF. The CDR3 nucleotides read TGCGCCAGCAGCTTAGACAGGGACCGAGAGACCCAGTACTTC.

V is TRBV4-2 and J is TRBJ2-5, with a tentative D call TRBD1 (6 bases). The CDR3 runs to 19 residues. The germline CDR1 and CDR2 sequences are LGHNA and YNFKEQ. The germline V and J ends were trimmed by 1 base and 2 bases, with 23 bases remaining between them. CDR3 sequence (DNA): TGTGCCAGCAGCCAAGTTCGAATTGGGGGCCTCCAGGCACAAGAGACCCAGTACTTC. Amino acid sequence: CASSQVRIGGLQAQETQYF.

Here the CDR3 reads CASSQGEEIYEQYF. The CDR3 coding sequence is TGTGCCAGCAGCCAAGGCGAAGAGATCTACGAGCAGTACTTC. This chain connects TRBV4-2 to TRBJ2-7; D gene uncertain. CDR1 and CDR2 from the germline V gene are LGHNA and YNFKEQ. This CDR3 spans 14 amino acids. Trimming took 1 base from V and 3 from J, leaving 10 bases between them.

The chain is built from TRBV27 and TRBJ1-1; a possible D gene is TRBD1 (5 bases). This CDR3 contains 14 residues. The V gene's germline CDR1 is MNHEY and CDR2 SMNVEV (reference sequence). V dropped 3 bases and J dropped 0 bases, with 8 bases sitting between them. The CDR3 spells CASSFYRMNTEAFF. DNA for the CDR3: TGTGCCAGCAGTTTTTACAGGATGAACACTGAAGCTTTCTTT.

The V call is TRBV5-4, the J call TRBJ1-1, with D hard to call. Between the trimmed V and J ends, which lost 4 bases and 0 bases, there was a span of 10 bases. Germline V lookup: CDR1 SGHNT, CDR2 YYREEE (reference sequence). This CDR3 comprises 14 residues. The CDR3 loop is CASSLRILNTEAFF. The DNA for the CDR3 is TGTGCCAGCAGCCTCCGCATCCTGAACACTGAAGCTTTCTTT.

The chain joins TRBV16 to TRBJ1-5; no clear D gene. Looked up from germline, CDR1 is KGHSY and CDR2 is FQNENV. This CDR3 is built from 13 residues. The germline V and J ends were trimmed by 0 bases and 10 bases, with 10 bases remaining between them. This CDR3 is CASSQSSVPPQHF. The CDR3 nucleotides read TGTGCCAGCAGCCAATCGTCGGTTCCACCCCAGCATTTT.

This sequence joins TRBV7-2 and TRBJ2-2; D unresolved. CDR3 length: 14 amino acids. The V end lost 2 bases, the J end lost 0 bases, and 4 bases lay between the germline ends. Germline V gives CDR1 SGHTA, CDR2 FQGNSA. In DNA, the CDR3 is TGTGCCAGCAGCTTATTACCGAACACCGGGGAGCTGTTTTTT. Amino acids: CASSLLPNTGELFF.

The CDR3 DNA is TGTGCCAGCCCCCCACGAGGGGACTCGGCGTACGAGCAGTACTTC. Residues: CASPPRGDSAYEQYF. The chain uses TRBV7-2 and TRBJ2-5, with a weak D call TRBD2 (6 bases). The J call is uncertain, as TRBJ2-7 better fits the DNA end. The CDR3 covers 15 residues. CDR1 is SGHTA and CDR2 is FQGNSA in the germline V gene.

This chain connects TRBV18 to TRBJ2-5; D remains unclear. Germline V gives CDR1 KGHSH, CDR2 LQKENI. CDR3 length equals 11 residues. Trimming left V 6 bases short and J 3 bases short, with 5 bases between. Here the CDR3 DNA reads TGTGCCAGCTCTCTTGAAGAGACCCAGTACTTC. This encodes CASSLEETQYF.

This clone has a single count. The chain carries TRBV29-1 and TRBJ1-1, with 7 bases aligning to TRBD1. The CDR3 consists of 13 residues. Trimming took 6 bases from V and 6 from J; bases not matched to a gene: 10. Germline V gene sequence: CDR1 SQVTM, CDR2 ANQGSEA. CDR3 bases: TGCAGCGTCCCCCTTGACAGGGAACCTGAAGCTTTCTTT. Translation: CSVPLDREPEAFF.

The chain combines TRBV19 with TRBJ1-5; D possibly corresponds to TRBD1 (5 bases). Trimming took off 6 bases at V and 6 bases at J, with 15 bases between the two ends. The V gene's germline CDR1 is LNHDA and CDR2 SQIVND (reference sequence). The CDR3 is 14 residues long. CDR3 protein: CASRFTGGRQPQHF. As DNA, the CDR3 is TGTGCCAGTAGGTTCACAGGAGGGCGTCAGCCCCAGCATTTT.

The count of this clone is one. The chain employs TRBV6-4 and TRBJ2-3; 14 bases match TRBD2. J lost 5 bases, V lost 3 bases, and 10 bases had no gene match. This CDR3 is built from 18 residues. Germline V gene lookup returns CDR1 MRHNA and CDR2 SNTAGT. CDR3 loop: CASSDPGTSGGEGDTQYF. CDR3 coding DNA: TGTGCCAGCAGTGATCCCGGGACTAGCGGGGGAGAGGGAGATACGCAGTATTTT.

This clone was detected once. For the CDR3, the DNA is TGCAGCGTTGAAGATATTTGGGGGGGCTATGGCTACACCTTC. This translates into CSVEDIWGGYGYTF. The chain employs TRBV29-1 and TRBJ1-2; a weak D match, TRBD1 (5 bases). Germline CDR1 is SQVTM and CDR2 is ANQGSEA. V was pared by 0 bases and J by 4 bases, with 12 bases between. The CDR3 is 14 amino acids.

The rearrangement links TRBV6-1 to TRBJ1-2; a possible D gene is TRBD1 (6 bases). The CDR3 has 14 amino acids. Deletions cut 0 bases from V and 5 bases from J, with 10 bases between. Looked up from germline, CDR1 is MNHNS and CDR2 is SASEGT. The chain's CDR3 is CASSEAPQGYGYTF. The CDR3 DNA follows: TGTGCCAGCAGTGAAGCGCCACAGGGTTATGGCTACACCTTC.

The chain employs TRBV10-1 and TRBJ2-7; tentatively, D is TRBD2 (6 bases). Trimming cost V 4 bases and J 3 bases, with 16 bases left between them. The CDR3 extends over 15 amino acids. The germline gives CDR1 WNHNN, CDR2 SYGVQD (reference sequence). Here the CDR3 reads CASSAGVPGLYEQYF. CDR3 bases: TGCGCCAGCAGTGCGGGGGTGCCAGGCCTCTACGAGCAGTACTTC.